This is a list of T cell receptor beta chains from one sample in a study of T cells after posttransplantation cyclophosphamide. The table came from immunoSEQ multiplex PCR; TCRdb's copy has only in-frame clones and leaves some out. The sample holds 47,000 or so clones, 85% to 95% seen once. The specimen sequenced was PBMCs. The receptors here all came from a woman between 50 and 59 years old in good health and a related stem cell transplant donor. CDR3s include the opening cysteine and the closing phenylalanine or tryptophan. A D gene is named only where the DNA matches it firmly. Some rows have no size entry. The others give once, few or many, or a class for an expanded clone.

v_call	j_call	d_call	clone_size	cdr3_nt	cdr3_aa
TRBV4-1	TRBJ1-4	-	-	TGCGCCAGCAGCTTGAGAACAACTAATGAAAAACTGTTTTTT	CASSLRTTNEKLFF
TRBV25-1	TRBJ1-1	TRBD1	-	TGTGCCAGTATCGACAGGGCCTCGAACACTGAAGCTTTCTTT	CASIDRASNTEAFF
TRBV6-5	TRBJ2-5	TRBD1	-	TGTGCCAGCACGGGACAGGAAGAGACCCAGTACTTC	CASTGQEETQYF
TRBV5-5	TRBJ2-7	TRBD2	-	TGTGCCAGCAGCAAGAGCTGGCGGGGGAGCTCCTACGAGCAGTACTTC	CASSKSWRGSSYEQYF
TRBV6-5	TRBJ1-3	-	-	TGTGCCAGCAGTTTTGCCGGGGACTCTGGAAACACCATATATTTT	CASSFAGDSGNTIYF
TRBV11-3	TRBJ2-3	TRBD2	-	TGTGCCAGCAGCACCCGACTAGCGGGGGCCCAGCAAGATACGCAGTATTTT	CASSTRLAGAQQDTQYF
TRBV6-1	TRBJ2-5	-	-	TGTGCCAGCAGTGAAGCTGGCACCTACCAAGAGACCCAGTACTTC	CASSEAGTYQETQYF
TRBV27	TRBJ1-2	-	-	TGTGCCAGCAGTTTATCCCCGATCGGGGTTGGCTACACCTTC	CASSLSPIGVGYTF
TRBV5-1	TRBJ1-3	-	-	TGCGCCAGCAGCTTCAAGGGAGGGGACTCTGGAAACACCATATATTTT	CASSFKGGDSGNTIYF
TRBV6-6	TRBJ1-5	TRBD1	-	TGTGCCAGCAGTTACATGGCCTCCGGGACAGGAATGGGGCATTTT	CASSYMASGTGMGHF
TRBV11-2	TRBJ2-1	-	-	TGTGCCAGCAGCTCTAGGACACTTCATGAGCAGTTCTTC	CASSSRTLHEQFF
TRBV23-1	TRBJ1-1	-	-	TGCGCCAGCAGTCAATCGTCCGTAGAAGCTTTCTTT	CASSQSSVEAFF
TRBV7-9	TRBJ1-1	-	-	TGTGCCAGCATATACGGACAGATCAACACTGAAGCTTTCTTT	CASIYGQINTEAFF
TRBV28	TRBJ2-3	-	few	TGTGCCAGCAGCCCGGCGGGGGCCGGTGAGGATACGCAGTATTTT	CASSPAGAGEDTQYF
TRBV5-1	TRBJ1-4	-	-	TGCGCCAGCAGTCATACCGGACTAGAGCTTAATGAAAAACTGTTTTTT	CASSHTGLELNEKLFF
TRBV7-3	TRBJ1-6	-	-	TGTGCCAGCAGCCTATTCCCTGGGGGGTCTAATTCACCCCTCCACTTT	CASSLFPGGSNSPLHF
TRBV11-1	TRBJ2-7	-	-	TGTGCCAGCAGCTTGGAAGGGCCAGGGCGAGATGGCTCCTACGAGCAGTACTTC	CASSLEGPGRDGSYEQYF
TRBV5-8	TRBJ2-7	-	-	TGTGCCAGCAGCTTTGGGTCCTCGAAGGGGTACGAGCAGTACTTC	CASSFGSSKGYEQYF
TRBV7-3	TRBJ2-7	TRBD2	-	TGTGCCAGCAGCCCGACGACTAGCGGGCCCTCCTACGAGCAGTACTTC	CASSPTTSGPSYEQYF
TRBV2	TRBJ1-6	-	-	TGTGCCAGCAGTTACAGGACCCTTGGGAATTCCCCCCTCCACTTT	CASSYRTLGNSPLHF
TRBV9	TRBJ1-2	TRBD1	-	TGTGCCAGCAGCGACGGGACAGGGGGCCGAGACTATGGCTACACCTTC	CASSDGTGGRDYGYTF
TRBV10-1	TRBJ1-6	-	-	TGCGCCAGCAGTACCGTACTCAATTCACCCCTCCACTTT	CASSTVLNSPLHF